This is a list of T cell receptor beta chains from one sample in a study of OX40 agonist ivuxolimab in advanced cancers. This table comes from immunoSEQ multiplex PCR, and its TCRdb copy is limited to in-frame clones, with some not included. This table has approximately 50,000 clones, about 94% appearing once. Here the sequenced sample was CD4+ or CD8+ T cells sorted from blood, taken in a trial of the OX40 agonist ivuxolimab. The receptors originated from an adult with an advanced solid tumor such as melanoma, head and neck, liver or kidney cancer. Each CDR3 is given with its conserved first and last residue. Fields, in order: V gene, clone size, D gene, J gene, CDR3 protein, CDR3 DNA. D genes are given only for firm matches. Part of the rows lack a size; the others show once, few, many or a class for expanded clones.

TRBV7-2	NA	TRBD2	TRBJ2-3	CASSEGLAGTDTQYF	TGTGCCAGCAGCGAGGGACTAGCGGGCACAGATACGCAGTATTTT
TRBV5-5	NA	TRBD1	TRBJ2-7	CASSFREQGPLLTYEQYF	TGTGCCAGCAGCTTCCGGGAACAGGGGCCACTACTTACCTACGAGCAGTACTTC
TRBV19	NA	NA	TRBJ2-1	CASSIGNEQFF	TGTGCCAGTAGTATAGGAAATGAGCAGTTCTTC
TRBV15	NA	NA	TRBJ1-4	CATSRPRGGGNEKLFF	TGTGCCACCAGCAGACCCCGGGGAGGGGGAAACGAAAAACTGTTTTTT
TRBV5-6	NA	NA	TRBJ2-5	CASSRGTETQYF	TGTGCCAGCAGCAGAGGGACGGAGACCCAGTACTTC
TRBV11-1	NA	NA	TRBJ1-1	CASSPTENTEAFF	TGTGCCAGCAGCCCTACGGAAAACACTGAAGCTTTCTTT
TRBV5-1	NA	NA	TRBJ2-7	CASSFDSSYEQYF	TGCGCCAGCAGCTTCGACAGTTCCTACGAGCAGTACTTC
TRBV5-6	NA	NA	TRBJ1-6	CASSTPEGAYNSPLHF	TGTGCCAGCAGCACCCCCGAGGGCGCCTATAATTCACCCCTCCACTTT
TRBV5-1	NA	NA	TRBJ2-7	CASSLAVAPDEQYF	TGCGCCAGCAGCCTGGCCGTAGCCCCAGACGAGCAGTACTTC
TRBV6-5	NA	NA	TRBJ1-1	CASSYSGGSTEAFF	TGTGCCAGCAGTTACTCGGGGGGGAGCACTGAAGCTTTCTTT
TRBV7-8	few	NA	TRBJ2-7	CASSNTYEQYF	TGTGCCAGCAGTAACACCTACGAGCAGTACTTC
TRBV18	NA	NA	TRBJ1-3	CASSPPQGDELFGNTIYF	TGTGCCAGCTCACCGCCGCAAGGGGATGAGCTCTTTGGAAACACCATATATTTT
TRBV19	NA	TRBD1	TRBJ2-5	CAAGQGAREQYF	TGTGCGGCGGGACAGGGGGCGCGGGAGCAGTACTTC
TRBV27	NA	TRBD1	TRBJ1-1	CASSLRTGRAEAFF	TGTGCCAGCAGTTTACGGACAGGGAGGGCTGAAGCTTTCTTT
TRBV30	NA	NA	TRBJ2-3	CAWRTRQEADTQYF	TGTGCCTGGAGGACTAGACAAGAGGCAGATACGCAGTATTTT
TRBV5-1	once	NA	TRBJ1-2	CASSLESGYGYTF	TGCGCCAGCAGCTTGGAGTCAGGGTATGGCTACACCTTC
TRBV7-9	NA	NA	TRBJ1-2	CASTPSIGYTF	TGTGCCAGCACCCCTTCTATCGGCTACACCTTC
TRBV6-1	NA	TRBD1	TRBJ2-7	CATRGPNSYEQYF	TGTGCCACCAGGGGGCCGAACTCCTACGAGCAGTACTTC
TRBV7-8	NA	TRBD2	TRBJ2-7	CASSAKLAHEQYF	TGTGCCAGCAGCGCAAAACTAGCGCACGAGCAGTACTTC
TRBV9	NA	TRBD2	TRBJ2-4	CASSTTSGSGNIQYF	TGTGCCAGCAGTACGACTAGCGGGAGTGGAAACATTCAGTACTTC
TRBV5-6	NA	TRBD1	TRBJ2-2	CASSPGQVGLGELFF	TGTGCCAGCAGCCCAGGACAGGTGGGCCTCGGGGAGCTGTTTTTT
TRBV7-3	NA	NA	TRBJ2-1	CASSPPRQGREGSYNEQFF	TGTGCCAGCAGCCCCCCTCGACAGGGACGGGAGGGATCCTACAATGAGCAGTTCTTC
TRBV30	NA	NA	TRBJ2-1	CAWMEEGNEQFF	TGTGCCTGGATGGAAGAGGGGAATGAGCAGTTCTTC
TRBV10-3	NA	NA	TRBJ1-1	CAISDVGGAYAEAFF	TGTGCCATCAGTGATGTGGGGGGCGCTTACGCTGAAGCTTTCTTT
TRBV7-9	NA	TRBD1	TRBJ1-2	CASSYGTGGGSGYTF	TGTGCCAGCAGCTATGGGACAGGGGGCGGTTCGGGCTACACCTTC
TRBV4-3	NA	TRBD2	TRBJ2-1	CASSQGTSRNNEQFF	TGCGCCAGCAGCCAAGGGACTAGCAGAAACAATGAGCAGTTCTTC
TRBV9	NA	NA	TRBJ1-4	CASSVGDWTGNEKLFF	TGTGCCAGCAGCGTAGGGGACTGGACGGGAAATGAAAAACTGTTTTTT
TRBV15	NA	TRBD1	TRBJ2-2	CATSTDRGTGELFF	TGTGCCACCAGTACGGACAGGGGGACCGGGGAGCTGTTTTTT
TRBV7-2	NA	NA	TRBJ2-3	CASNIWGVSTDTQYF	TGTGCCAGCAACATTTGGGGAGTAAGCACAGATACGCAGTATTTT
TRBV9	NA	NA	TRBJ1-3	CASSVGDDTIYF	TGTGCCAGCAGCGTAGGTGACGACACCATATATTTT
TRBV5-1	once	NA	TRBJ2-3	CASSSGSTSTDTQYF	TGCGCCAGCAGCTCAGGGTCAACTAGCACAGATACGCAGTATTTT
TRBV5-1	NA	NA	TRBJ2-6	CASVGSSGANVLTF	TGCGCCAGCGTGGGTAGCTCTGGGGCCAACGTCCTGACTTTC
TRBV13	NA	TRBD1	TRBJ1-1	CASSLGGQPNTEAFF	TGTGCCAGCAGCTTAGGGGGACAGCCGAACACTGAAGCTTTCTTT
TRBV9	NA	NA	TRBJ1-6	CASSARTDNSPLHF	TGTGCCAGCAGCGCCCGGACGGATAATTCACCCCTCCACTTT
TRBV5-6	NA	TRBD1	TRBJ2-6	CASSPTGAGANVLTF	TGTGCCAGCAGCCCAACAGGGGCTGGGGCCAACGTCCTGACTTTC
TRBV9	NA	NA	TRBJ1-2	CASSSTRQSGGGASGYTF	TGTGCCAGCAGCTCCACCCGTCAATCGGGGGGGGGCGCGAGTGGCTACACCTTC
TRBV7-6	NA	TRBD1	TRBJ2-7	CASSQGDTSYEQYF	TGTGCCAGCAGCCAGGGGGACACCTCCTACGAGCAGTACTTC